The present T cell receptor beta chain was sequenced within a study of T cells after yellow fever vaccination. Study-wide findings and caveats: Contamination of FACS-sorted repertoires by abundant clonotypes from the bulk population could occur.

Germline CDR1 SGHTA, CDR2 FQGNSA. The V and J ends lost 1 base and 3 bases respectively, with 10 bases between them. This CDR3 region has 14 residues. Comments on this clonotype: What it binds is not known.

MiXCR, run by TCRdb on the 5' RACE reads, gives a single entry per CDR3 protein. The sample carries hundreds of thousands of distinct CDR3 sequences, roughly 14% recorded once. Source: PBMCs, taken on the day of the yellow fever booster vaccination. The receptor's source is a man younger than 40 who received the YFV17D yellow fever vaccine. The rearrangement uses TRBV7-2 and TRBJ2-7; the D gene is possibly TRBD2 (6 bases). In nucleotides, the CDR3 is TGTGCCAGCAGCTTAGTATTCGGGAGCTACGAGCAGTACTTC. This sequence encodes CASSLVFGSYEQYF.